The T cell receptor (beta chain) described here comes from a study of response to subunit inactivated influenza vaccine. This clonotype occurred a few times. Its antigen is not identified. The study's findings and limits: Authors suggested each seasonal influenza vaccination recruits few new T cells.

Via MiXCR, TCRdb re-called the RT-PCR reads, giving one row per CDR3 protein. The sample has more than 150,000 distinct CDR3 sequences; around 9.2% are singletons. Germline V lookup: CDR1 SGHRS, CDR2 YFSETQ. The CDR3 runs to 16 residues. V gave up 1 base and J gave up 1 base, with 9 bases separating them. J is TRBJ2-6 and V is TRBV5-1; possibly TRBD2 for D (5 bases). This sequence was found in a man aged 50-59 years who received an inactivated influenza vaccine. Sequences were derived from non-naive T cells sorted from PBMCs, sampled on the day of vaccination. The CDR3 region is CASSLSDYSGANVLTF. The CDR3 DNA reads TGCGCCAGCAGCTTGTCAGACTATTCTGGGGCCAACGTCCTGACTTTC.